Listed below are T cell receptor beta chains from one sample, sequenced in a study of graft-versus-host responses after intestinal transplantation. Their target antigens are unknown. TCRdb's table, derived via immunoSEQ multiplex PCR, lists solely in-frame clones and lacks some. The sample holds roughly 80,000 clones, more than 75% seen once. The material sequenced was unstimulated CD8+ T cells sorted from spleen or lymph node cells, taken before transplant. These receptors were collected from a human donor who was the organ donor for an intestinal transplant. CDR3s include the opening cysteine and the closing phenylalanine or tryptophan. The D gene is left open where the match is weak. Where a row states a size, it is once, few, many or the class of an expanded clone; other rows omit it.

DNA	CDR3	size	V	D	J
TGTGCCAGCAGCACAGGGGGAAGAGGCTACACCTTC	CASSTGGRGYTF	few	TRBV5-4	TRBD1	TRBJ1-2
TGTGCTAGTGGTTTGGTACTCGAAGGGACGGTAGCTAACTATGGCTACACCTTC	CASGLVLEGTVANYGYTF	NA	TRBV12-5	NA	TRBJ1-2
TGTGCCAGCAGGCTGCCCGGGCCCTACAATGAGCAGTTCTTC	CASRLPGPYNEQFF	NA	TRBV28	NA	TRBJ2-1
TGTGCCAGCAGCCCGGGGGGTGGGGCCGGTGCTGGCTACACCTTC	CASSPGGGAGAGYTF	NA	TRBV9	NA	TRBJ1-2
TGTGCCAGCAGCTTAGCGGGGCGGGACTCTGGAAACACCATATATTTT	CASSLAGRDSGNTIYF	NA	TRBV7-8	NA	TRBJ1-3
TGTGCCAGCAGTTACTTCCCAGGCTACTATGGCTACACCTTC	CASSYFPGYYGYTF	NA	TRBV6-6	NA	TRBJ1-2
TGTGCCAGCAGTGCAGGGGGCCCCGGGGAGCTGTTTTTT	CASSAGGPGELFF	NA	TRBV6-1	TRBD1	TRBJ2-2
TGCGCCAGCAGGCCACAGGGAGTAAACGGAGATACGCAGTATTTT	CASRPQGVNGDTQYF	NA	TRBV4-1	NA	TRBJ2-3
TGTGCCAGCAGCTTGCAGCCTTGGACTAGCGAGACGCAGTATTTT	CASSLQPWTSETQYF	NA	TRBV7-2	TRBD2	TRBJ2-3
TGTGCCTGGAGTGTACGGTCGGGGGGATACGAGCAGTACTTC	CAWSVRSGGYEQYF	few	TRBV30	TRBD2	TRBJ2-7
TGTGCCACCAGCAGAGATTTAAATTGGGCAGGGGAGTATGGCTACACCTTC	CATSRDLNWAGEYGYTF	NA	TRBV15	NA	TRBJ1-2
TGTGCCAGCAGCTTAGGGATCCGGGTGGGGACAGGGGAACTCGATGAGCAGTTCTTC	CASSLGIRVGTGELDEQFF	NA	TRBV7-6	TRBD1	TRBJ2-1
TGTGCCAGCAGCGGGGGGTGGACCCAGTACTTC	CASSGGWTQYF	once	TRBV27	TRBD2	TRBJ2-5
TGTGCCAGCAGCGGCTCCCACGATAATGAGCAGTTCTTC	CASSGSHDNEQFF	once	TRBV7-9	NA	TRBJ2-1
TGTGCCAGCAGCGGGAGTAGCTCCTATAATTCACCCCTCCACTTT	CASSGSSSYNSPLHF	once	TRBV9	NA	TRBJ1-6
TGTGCCAGCAGTGAACTAGGGGGGCCGGAAGGCACTGAAGCTTTCTTT	CASSELGGPEGTEAFF	NA	TRBV2	NA	TRBJ1-1
TGTGCCAGCAGCTCTGTAGGGACATCAAGCTCCTACGAGCAGTACTTC	CASSSVGTSSSYEQYF	NA	TRBV7-9	NA	TRBJ2-7
TGTGCCAGTAGTAGCGGCCCCTCCGACGAGCAGTACTTC	CASSSGPSDEQYF	NA	TRBV19	NA	TRBJ2-7
TGTGCCAGCAGTGATCTAGCGGTCCATTCCACCGGGGAGCTGTTTTTT	CASSDLAVHSTGELFF	NA	TRBV2	TRBD2	TRBJ2-2
TGTGCCAGCAGTTTATTACCGGGACAGGGCCTCCCTGAGCAGTTCTTC	CASSLLPGQGLPEQFF	NA	TRBV7-6	TRBD1	TRBJ2-1
TGTGCCAGCAGTTACTCCGGGACAGGGGGCTACGAGCAGTACTTC	CASSYSGTGGYEQYF	NA	TRBV6-5	TRBD1	TRBJ2-7
TGTGCCAGCACTCCGACAGGGACCGGGGAGCTGTTTTTT	CASTPTGTGELFF	few	TRBV27	TRBD1	TRBJ2-2
TGCGCCAGCAGCCCCCGGGACAGCTACTACGAGCAGTACTTC	CASSPRDSYYEQYF	once	TRBV4-1	TRBD1	TRBJ2-7
TGTGCCAGCAGCTTACGGGGGACAGGGTTTGGCTACACCTTC	CASSLRGTGFGYTF	few	TRBV7-9	TRBD1	TRBJ1-2
TGTGCCATCCCAATGCATGACAGGGTGAACACCGGGGAGCTGTTTTTT	CAIPMHDRVNTGELFF	NA	TRBV10-3	TRBD1	TRBJ2-2
TGTGCCAGCAGCTTATCCGAGGTAGTATATGGCTACACCTTC	CASSLSEVVYGYTF	medium-sized	TRBV7-9	NA	TRBJ1-2
TGTGCCAGCAGCTCACTGAGGGGGACTAGCACAGATACGCAGTATTTT	CASSSLRGTSTDTQYF	NA	TRBV7-2	NA	TRBJ2-3
TGCAGCGCCGCAATATCCACCGGGGAGCTGTTTTTT	CSAAISTGELFF	NA	TRBV29-1	NA	TRBJ2-2
TGTGCCAGCAGCCAGACTAGCGGGGGGTCAGATACGCAGTATTTT	CASSQTSGGSDTQYF	NA	TRBV6-4	TRBD2	TRBJ2-3
TGTGCCAGTCTCGAATTCGGAACGACTAGCACAGATACGCAGTATTTT	CASLEFGTTSTDTQYF	NA	TRBV19	NA	TRBJ2-3
TGTGCCAGCAGCCCAGGGACAGGATCCTACGAGCAGTACTTC	CASSPGTGSYEQYF	few	TRBV11-2	TRBD1	TRBJ2-7
TGTGCCAGCAGTTTTGATACAGGGGGTTTTACCTACTCCTACAATGAGCAGTTCTTC	CASSFDTGGFTYSYNEQFF	NA	TRBV28	TRBD1	TRBJ2-1
TGCGCCAGCAGCCTGTACCAAGGACAGGAGAACACTGAAGCTTTCTTT	CASSLYQGQENTEAFF	NA	TRBV4-1	TRBD1	TRBJ1-1
TGTGCCAGCAGCGTCAGGGGGATAGCTAATGAAAAACTGTTTTTT	CASSVRGIANEKLFF	once	TRBV11-2	TRBD1	TRBJ1-4
TGTGCCAGCAGTGCCGAGGGTCGGGTGATTTATGGCTACACCTTC	CASSAEGRVIYGYTF	few	TRBV6-4	NA	TRBJ1-2
TGTGCCAGCAGCTTAGACAGGATGAGCAATCAGCCCCAGCATTTT	CASSLDRMSNQPQHF	NA	TRBV7-8	NA	TRBJ1-5
TGTGCCACCTCCAGAGCGGGGGGCGACAAGTACTTC	CATSRAGGDKYF	NA	TRBV19	TRBD2	TRBJ2-4
TGCGCCAGCAGCTTCTCAGGGCACCTCGGCCGCATCGCCGACCTGAGCGAGCAGTACTTC	CASSFSGHLGRIADLSEQYF	NA	TRBV5-1	NA	TRBJ2-7
TGTGCCAGTGGACGGACAGGGAGGGAGTATAATGAAAAACTGTTTTTT	CASGRTGREYNEKLFF	NA	TRBV19	TRBD1	TRBJ1-4
TGCGCCAGCAGCCAGGACAAATACAACCAGCCCCAGCATTTT	CASSQDKYNQPQHF	NA	TRBV4-1	NA	TRBJ1-5
TGCGCCAAAACGAATCAGCCCCAGCATTTT	CAKTNQPQHF	NA	TRBV5-1	NA	TRBJ1-5
TGTGCTAGTGGTTACGGGATTCACAATGAGCAGTTCTTC	CASGYGIHNEQFF	NA	TRBV12-5	NA	TRBJ2-1
TGCGCCAGCAGCCTACTGGACAGGGCTTACGACGGAACCTACGAGCAGTACTTC	CASSLLDRAYDGTYEQYF	few	TRBV4-1	TRBD1	TRBJ2-7
TGCGCCAGCAGCCAATCGTTAACCTACGAGCAGTACTTC	CASSQSLTYEQYF	NA	TRBV4-1	NA	TRBJ2-7
TGTGCCAGCAGTTACGGCGGGGAACCCGGGGAGCTGTTTTTT	CASSYGGEPGELFF	NA	TRBV6-6	NA	TRBJ2-2